This TCR beta chain was retrieved from a study of molecular identifiers for immune sequencing clone quantification. Overall study results and limits: Clones exceeding 20 RNA copies carried over 98% of effector molecules but under 1% of naive-cell molecules. Barcode sharing among identical TCR molecules could make large clones appear smaller.

A single record per CDR3 protein comes from TCRdb applying MiXCR to the PCR reads. This table has 250,000 to 400,000 distinct CDR3 sequences, around a fifth appearing once. J lost 2 bases, V lost 3 bases, and 14 bases had no gene match. The CDR3 contains 17 residues. Germline lookup yields CDR1 GTSNPN and CDR2 SVGIG (reference sequence). This clonotype was seen many times. The antigen remains unidentified. The sequenced sample consisted of naive CD8+ T cells from blood, with Jurkat cell RNA spiked in. Regarding subset: FACS-sorted CD8+CD4-CCR7+CD45RA+ naive T cells. The chain uses TRBV30 and TRBJ2-3; 7 nucleotides align to TRBD2. The clonotype was recovered from a human donor in good health. Some libraries in this study had Jurkat cell RNA spiked in. This CDR3 reads CAWSAPEVAGFTDTQYF. DNA for the CDR3: TGTGCCTGGAGCGCCCCAGAGGTAGCGGGTTTCACAGATACGCAGTATTTT.